This TCR beta chain was sequenced for a study of human T cells and chemical hapten exposure. Broader study findings: Expanded TCRs were compared with controls, and the expanded TCRs formed significantly more large CDR3 similarity clusters.

As for this clonotype: Its antigen is not identified.

The germline V gene encodes CDR1 WSHSY and CDR2 SAAADI. This CDR3 comprises 12 residues. V was cut by 5 bases and J by 10 bases, with 12 bases left in between. Via MiXCR, TCRdb re-called the RACE reads, giving one row per CDR3 protein. The profile covers about 60,000 distinct CDR3 sequences, with about 9.3% appearing a single time and 13% taken by the ten largest. Time point meaning: patch test 1, 2 weeks after DPC sensitization. Stated treatment: therapeutic diphenylcyclopropenone sensitization with weekly scalp DPC. Sequencing used whole blood, obtained in connection with sensitization to the hapten diphenylcyclopropenone (DPC). The chain has TRBV10-2 and TRBJ1-3, with D possibly being TRBD1 (6 bases). This TCR was sampled from a woman in her forties with alopecia areata. Some clones in this sample may be carry-over from other donors' samples. The DNA for the CDR3 is TGCGCCAGCAGTACAGGGAAATCAACCATATATTTT. This translates into CASSTGKSTIYF.